This T cell receptor beta chain was observed in a study of beta chain features in type 1 diabetes. Regarding the study as a whole: cDNA-based sequencing might over-represent cells highly expressing TCR.

cDNA synthesis used the whole RNA isolate, giving expressed TCRB sequences. Produced via immunoSEQ multiplex PCR; TCRdb's table is partial and in-frame only. This table holds under 500,000 clones, over 25% found once. Via CD45RO/CCR7/CD25/CD127/CD95/CD27, cells of the CD4+ naive, central memory, regulatory and stem cell-like memory subsets were sorted. As to this clone: The antigen is unknown.

The clonotype was recovered from a man in his late teens or twenties in good health. The sequenced sample consisted of naive CD4+ T cells from blood.

The DNA for the CDR3 is TGTGCCAGCAGCTTGAAGGACAGGGGATACGAGCAGTACTTC. Translation: CASSLKDRGYEQYF. V and J are TRBV5-6 and TRBJ2-7; 9 bases are shared with TRBD1. The V and J ends lost 1 base and 4 bases, in that order; junction bases with no gene match: 3. CDR1 and CDR2 (germline): SGHDT, YYEEEE. This CDR3 is built from 14 residues.